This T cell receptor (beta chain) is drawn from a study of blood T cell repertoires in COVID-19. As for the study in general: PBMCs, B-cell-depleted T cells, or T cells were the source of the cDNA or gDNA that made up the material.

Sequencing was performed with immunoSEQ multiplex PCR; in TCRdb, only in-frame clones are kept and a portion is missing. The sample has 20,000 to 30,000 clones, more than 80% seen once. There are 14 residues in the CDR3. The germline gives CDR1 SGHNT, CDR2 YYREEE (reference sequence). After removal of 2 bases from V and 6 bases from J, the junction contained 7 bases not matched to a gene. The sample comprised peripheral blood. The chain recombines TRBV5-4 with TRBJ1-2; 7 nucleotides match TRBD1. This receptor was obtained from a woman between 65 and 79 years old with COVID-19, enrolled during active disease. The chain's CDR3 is CASSLTLGGNGYTF. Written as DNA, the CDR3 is TGTGCCAGCAGCTTAACACTAGGGGGCAATGGCTACACCTTC.